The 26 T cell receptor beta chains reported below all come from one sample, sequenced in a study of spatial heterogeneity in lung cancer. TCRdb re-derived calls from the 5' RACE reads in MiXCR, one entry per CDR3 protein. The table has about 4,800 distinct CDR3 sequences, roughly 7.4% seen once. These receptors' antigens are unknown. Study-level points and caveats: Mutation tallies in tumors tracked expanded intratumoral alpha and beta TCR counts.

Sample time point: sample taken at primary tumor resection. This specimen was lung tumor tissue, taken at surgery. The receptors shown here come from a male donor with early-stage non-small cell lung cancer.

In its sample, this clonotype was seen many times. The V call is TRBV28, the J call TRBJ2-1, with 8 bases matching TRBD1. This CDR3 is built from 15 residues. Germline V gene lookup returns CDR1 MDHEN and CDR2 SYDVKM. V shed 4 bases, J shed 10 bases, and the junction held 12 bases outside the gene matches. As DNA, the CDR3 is TGTGCCAGCAGTTACCATTCGACAGGGGAGGAGGAGCAGTTCTTC. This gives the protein CASSYHSTGEEEQFF. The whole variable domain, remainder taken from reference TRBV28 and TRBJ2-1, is DVKVTQSSRYLVKRTGEKVFLECVQDMDHENMFWYRQDPGLGLRLIYFSYDVKMKEKGDIPEGYSVSREKKERFSLILESASTNQTSMYLCASSYHSTGEEEQFFGPGTRLTVL.

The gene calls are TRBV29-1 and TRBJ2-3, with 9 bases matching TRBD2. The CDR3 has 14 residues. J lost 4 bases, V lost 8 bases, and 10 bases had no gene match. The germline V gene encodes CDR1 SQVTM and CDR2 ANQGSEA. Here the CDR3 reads CSFVSSGSADTQYF. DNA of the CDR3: TGCAGCTTTGTGAGTAGCGGGAGTGCAGATACGCAGTATTTT.

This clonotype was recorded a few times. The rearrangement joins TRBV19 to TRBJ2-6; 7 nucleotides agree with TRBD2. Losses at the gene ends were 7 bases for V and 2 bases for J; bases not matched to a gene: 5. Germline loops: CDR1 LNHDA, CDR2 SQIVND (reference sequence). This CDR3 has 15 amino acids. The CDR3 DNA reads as TGTGCCAGTAAACTACGGGAGGCTGGGGCCAACGTCCTGACTTTC. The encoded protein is CASKLREAGANVLTF.

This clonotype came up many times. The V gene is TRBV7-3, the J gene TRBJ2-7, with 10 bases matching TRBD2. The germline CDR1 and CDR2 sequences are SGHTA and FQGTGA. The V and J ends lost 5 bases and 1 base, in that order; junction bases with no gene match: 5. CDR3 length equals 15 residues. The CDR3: CASSRGLADSYEQYF. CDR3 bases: TGTGCCAGCAGCCGCGGACTAGCGGATTCCTACGAGCAGTACTTC.

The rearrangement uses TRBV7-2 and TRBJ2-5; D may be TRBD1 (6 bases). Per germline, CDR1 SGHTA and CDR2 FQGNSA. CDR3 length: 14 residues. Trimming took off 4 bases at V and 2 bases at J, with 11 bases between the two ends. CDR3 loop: CASSWAGVQETQYF. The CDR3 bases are TGTGCCAGCAGCTGGGCAGGGGTGCAAGAGACCCAGTACTTC.

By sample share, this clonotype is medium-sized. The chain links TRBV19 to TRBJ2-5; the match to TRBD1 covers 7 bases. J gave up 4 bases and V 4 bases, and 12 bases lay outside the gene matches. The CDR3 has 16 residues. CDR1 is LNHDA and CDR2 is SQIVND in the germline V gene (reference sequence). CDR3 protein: CASSTFRGSGGETQYF. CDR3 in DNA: TGTGCCAGTAGTACCTTCAGGGGGAGCGGCGGAGAGACCCAGTACTTC.

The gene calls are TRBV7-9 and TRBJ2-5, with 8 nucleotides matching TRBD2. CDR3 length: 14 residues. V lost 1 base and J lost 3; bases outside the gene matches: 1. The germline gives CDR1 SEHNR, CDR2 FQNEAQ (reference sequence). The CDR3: CASSLGAGEETQYF. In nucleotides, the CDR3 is TGTGCCAGCAGCTTAGGAGCGGGGGAAGAGACCCAGTACTTC.

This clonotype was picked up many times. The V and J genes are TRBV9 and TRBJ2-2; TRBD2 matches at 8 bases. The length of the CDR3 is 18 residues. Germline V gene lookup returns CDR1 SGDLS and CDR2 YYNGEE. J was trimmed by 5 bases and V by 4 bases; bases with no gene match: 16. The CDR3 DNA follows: TGTGCCAGCAGCACCATCCCCCCCAGCGGGAGAAGAACCGGGGAGCTGTTTTTT. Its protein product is CASSTIPPSGRRTGELFF.

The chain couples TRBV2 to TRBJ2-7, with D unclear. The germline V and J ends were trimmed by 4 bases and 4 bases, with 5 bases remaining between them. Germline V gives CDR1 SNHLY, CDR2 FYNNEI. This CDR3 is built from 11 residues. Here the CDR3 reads CASSALYEQYF. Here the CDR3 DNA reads TGTGCCAGCAGTGCGTTGTACGAGCAGTACTTC. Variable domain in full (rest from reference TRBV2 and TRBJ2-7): EPEVTQTPSHQVTQMGQEVILRCVPISNHLYFYWYRQILGQKVEFLVSFYNNEISEKSEIFDDQFSVERPDGSNFTLKIRSTKLEDSAMYFCASSALYEQYFGPGTRLTVT.

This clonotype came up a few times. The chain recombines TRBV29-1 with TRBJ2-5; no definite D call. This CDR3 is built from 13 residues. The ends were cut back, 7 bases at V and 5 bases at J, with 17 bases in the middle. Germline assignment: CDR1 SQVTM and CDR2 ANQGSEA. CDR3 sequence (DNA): TGCAGCGGTACTAAGTTAGAAATGGAGACCCAGTACTTC. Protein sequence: CSGTKLEMETQYF.

The CDR3 is CASSSDGGLEAFF. CDR3 DNA sequence: TGTGCCAGCAGCTCGGACGGGGGATTAGAAGCTTTCTTT. The J gene is TRBJ1-1, the V gene TRBV4-2, with D possibly matching TRBD1 (5 bases). Trimming stripped 5 bases from V and 8 bases from J, with 15 bases between. The CDR3 extends over 13 amino acids. Germline values: CDR1 LGHNA, CDR2 YNFKEQ.

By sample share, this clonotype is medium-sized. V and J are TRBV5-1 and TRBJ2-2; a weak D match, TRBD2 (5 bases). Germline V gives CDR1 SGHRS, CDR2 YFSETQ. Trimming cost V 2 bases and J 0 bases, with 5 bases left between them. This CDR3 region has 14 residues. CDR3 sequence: CASSFGANTGELFF. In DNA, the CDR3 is TGCGCCAGCAGCTTCGGGGCGAACACCGGGGAGCTGTTTTTT.

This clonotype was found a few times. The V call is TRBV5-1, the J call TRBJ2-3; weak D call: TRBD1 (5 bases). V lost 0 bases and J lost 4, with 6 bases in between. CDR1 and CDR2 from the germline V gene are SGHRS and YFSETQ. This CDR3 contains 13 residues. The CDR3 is CASSLGGPDTQYF. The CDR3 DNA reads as TGCGCCAGCAGCTTGGGGGGCCCAGATACGCAGTATTTT.

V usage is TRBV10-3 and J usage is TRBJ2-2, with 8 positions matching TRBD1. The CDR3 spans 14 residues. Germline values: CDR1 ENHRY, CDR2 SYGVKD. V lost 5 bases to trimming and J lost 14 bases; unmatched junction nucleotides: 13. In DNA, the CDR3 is TGTGCCATCAGTCCCGACCCCCAAGGACAGGGTCTGTTTTTT. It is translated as CAISPDPQGQGLFF.

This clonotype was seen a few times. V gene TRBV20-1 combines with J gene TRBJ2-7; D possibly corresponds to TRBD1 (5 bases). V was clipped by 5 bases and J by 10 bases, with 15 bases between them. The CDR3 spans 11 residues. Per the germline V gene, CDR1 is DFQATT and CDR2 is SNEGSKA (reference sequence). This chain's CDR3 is CSAGQRGAQYF. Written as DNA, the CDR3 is TGCAGTGCTGGACAACGTGGGGCCCAGTACTTC.

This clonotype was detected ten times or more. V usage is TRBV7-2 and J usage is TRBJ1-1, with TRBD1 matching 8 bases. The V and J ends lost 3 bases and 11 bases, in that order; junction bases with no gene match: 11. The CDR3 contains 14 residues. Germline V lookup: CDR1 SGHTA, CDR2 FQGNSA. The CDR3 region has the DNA TGTGCCAGCAGCTTCCAGACAGGGGTTAAGGGGGCTTTCTTT. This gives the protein CASSFQTGVKGAFF. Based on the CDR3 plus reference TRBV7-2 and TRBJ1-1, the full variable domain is GAGVSQSPSNKVTEKGKDVELRCDPISGHTALYWYRQSLGQGLEFLIYFQGNSAPDKSGLPSDRFSAERTGGSVSTLTIQRTQQEDSAVYLCASSFQTGVKGAFFGQGTRLTVV.

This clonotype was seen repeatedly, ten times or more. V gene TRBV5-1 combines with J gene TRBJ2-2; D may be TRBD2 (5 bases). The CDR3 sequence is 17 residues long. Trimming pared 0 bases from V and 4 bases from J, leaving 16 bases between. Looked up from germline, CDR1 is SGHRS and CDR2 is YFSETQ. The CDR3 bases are TGCGCCAGCAGCTTGGCCCCGGCCGGAGGCAGCACCGGGGAGCTGTTTTTT. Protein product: CASSLAPAGGSTGELFF. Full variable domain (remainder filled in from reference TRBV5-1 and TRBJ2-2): KAGVTQTPRYLIKTRGQQVTLSCSPISGHRSVSWYQQTPGQGLQFLFEYFSETQRNKGNFPGRFSGRQFSNSRSEMNVSTLELGDSALYLCASSLAPAGGSTGELFFGEGSRLTVL.

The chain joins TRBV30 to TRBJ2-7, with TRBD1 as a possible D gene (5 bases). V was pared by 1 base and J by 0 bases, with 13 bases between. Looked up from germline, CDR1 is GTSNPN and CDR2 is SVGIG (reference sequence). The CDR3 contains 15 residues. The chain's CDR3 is CAWSEMAGLSYEQYF. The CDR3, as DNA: TGTGCCTGGAGTGAAATGGCAGGGCTCTCCTACGAGCAGTACTTC.

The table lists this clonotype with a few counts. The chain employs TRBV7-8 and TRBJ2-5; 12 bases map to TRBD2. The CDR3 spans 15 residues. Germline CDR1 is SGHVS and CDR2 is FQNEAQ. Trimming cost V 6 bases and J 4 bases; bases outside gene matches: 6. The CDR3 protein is CASSPLAGGGETQYF. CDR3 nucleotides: TGTGCCAGCAGTCCACTAGCGGGGGGCGGAGAGACCCAGTACTTC.

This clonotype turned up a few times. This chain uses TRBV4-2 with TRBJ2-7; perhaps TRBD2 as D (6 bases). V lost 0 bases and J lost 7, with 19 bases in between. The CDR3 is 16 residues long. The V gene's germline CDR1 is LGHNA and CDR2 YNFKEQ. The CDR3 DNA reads TGTGCCAGCAGCCAAGACTGGACTCCTTTCGGAGGGGAGCAGTACTTC. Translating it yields CASSQDWTPFGGEQYF.

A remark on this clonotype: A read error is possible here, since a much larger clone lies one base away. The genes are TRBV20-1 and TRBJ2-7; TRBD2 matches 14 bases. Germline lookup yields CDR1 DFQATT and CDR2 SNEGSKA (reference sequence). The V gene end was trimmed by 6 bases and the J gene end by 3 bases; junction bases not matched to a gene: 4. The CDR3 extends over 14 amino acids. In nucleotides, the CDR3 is TGCAGTGCCGCGACTAGCGGGAGGGTCTACGAGCAGTACTTC. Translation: CSAATSGRVYEQYF.

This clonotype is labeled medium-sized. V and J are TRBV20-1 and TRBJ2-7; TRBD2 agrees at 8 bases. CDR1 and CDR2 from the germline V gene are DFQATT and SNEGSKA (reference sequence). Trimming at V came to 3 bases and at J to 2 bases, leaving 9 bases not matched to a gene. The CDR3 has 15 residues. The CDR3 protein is CSARVPAGGTYEQYF. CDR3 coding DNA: TGCAGTGCTAGGGTTCCGGCGGGAGGAACCTACGAGCAGTACTTC.

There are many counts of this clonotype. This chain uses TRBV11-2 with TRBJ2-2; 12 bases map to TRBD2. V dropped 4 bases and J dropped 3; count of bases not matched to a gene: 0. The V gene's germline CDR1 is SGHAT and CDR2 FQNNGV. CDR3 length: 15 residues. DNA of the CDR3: TGTGCCAGCAGCTGGACTAGCGGGGACACCGGGGAGCTGTTTTTT. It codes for CASSWTSGDTGELFF.

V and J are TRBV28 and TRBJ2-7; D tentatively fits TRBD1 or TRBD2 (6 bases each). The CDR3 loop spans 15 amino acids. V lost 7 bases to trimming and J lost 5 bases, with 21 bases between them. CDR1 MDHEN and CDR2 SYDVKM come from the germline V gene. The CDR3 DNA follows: TGTGCCAGCACCTGGAAGGGGGAGGTTATGAACGAGCAGTACTTC. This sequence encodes CASTWKGEVMNEQYF.

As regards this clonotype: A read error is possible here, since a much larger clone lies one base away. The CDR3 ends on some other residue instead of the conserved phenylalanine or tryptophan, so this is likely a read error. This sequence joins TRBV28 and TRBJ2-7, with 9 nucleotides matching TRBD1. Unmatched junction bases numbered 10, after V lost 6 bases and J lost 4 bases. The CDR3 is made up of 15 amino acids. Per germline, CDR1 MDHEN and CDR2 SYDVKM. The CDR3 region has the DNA TGTGCCAGCAGCACGTGGGGACAGGGACTTTACGAGCAGTACTCC. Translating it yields CASSTWGQGLYEQYS.

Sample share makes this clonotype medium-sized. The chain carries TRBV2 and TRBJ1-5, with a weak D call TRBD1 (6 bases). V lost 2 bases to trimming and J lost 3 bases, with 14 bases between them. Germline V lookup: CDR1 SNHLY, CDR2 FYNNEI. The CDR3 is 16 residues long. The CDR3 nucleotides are TGTGCCAGCAGTGAAATTCCAGGACAGTTCAATCAGCCCCAGCATTTT. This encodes CASSEIPGQFNQPQHF.